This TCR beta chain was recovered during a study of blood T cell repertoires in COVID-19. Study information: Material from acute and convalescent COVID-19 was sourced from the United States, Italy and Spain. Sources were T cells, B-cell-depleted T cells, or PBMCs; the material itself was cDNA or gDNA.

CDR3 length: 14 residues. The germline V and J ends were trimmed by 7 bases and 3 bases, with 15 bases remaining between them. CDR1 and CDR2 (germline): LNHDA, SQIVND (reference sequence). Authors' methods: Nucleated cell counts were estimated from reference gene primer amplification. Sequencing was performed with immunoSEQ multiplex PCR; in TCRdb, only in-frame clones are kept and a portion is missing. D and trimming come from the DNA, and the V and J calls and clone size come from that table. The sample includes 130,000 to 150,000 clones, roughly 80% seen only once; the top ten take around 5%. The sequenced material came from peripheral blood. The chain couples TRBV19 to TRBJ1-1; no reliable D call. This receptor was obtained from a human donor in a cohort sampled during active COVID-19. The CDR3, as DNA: TGTGCCAGTACCTCCATCTGGGAGGACACTGAAGCTTTCTTT. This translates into CASTSIWEDTEAFF.